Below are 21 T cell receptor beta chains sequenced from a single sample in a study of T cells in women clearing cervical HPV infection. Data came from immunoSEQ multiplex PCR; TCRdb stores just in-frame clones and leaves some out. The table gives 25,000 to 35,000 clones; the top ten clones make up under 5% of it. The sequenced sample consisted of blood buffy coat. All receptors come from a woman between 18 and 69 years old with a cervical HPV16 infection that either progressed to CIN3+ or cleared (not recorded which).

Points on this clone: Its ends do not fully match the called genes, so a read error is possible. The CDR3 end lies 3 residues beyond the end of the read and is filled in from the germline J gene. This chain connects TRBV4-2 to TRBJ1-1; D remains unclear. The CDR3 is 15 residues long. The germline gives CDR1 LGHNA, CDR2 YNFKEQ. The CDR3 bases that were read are TGCGCCAGCAGCCAGGTACCGGACGGGGACACTGAA. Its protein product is CASSQVPDGDTE. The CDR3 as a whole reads CASSQVPDGDTEAFF.

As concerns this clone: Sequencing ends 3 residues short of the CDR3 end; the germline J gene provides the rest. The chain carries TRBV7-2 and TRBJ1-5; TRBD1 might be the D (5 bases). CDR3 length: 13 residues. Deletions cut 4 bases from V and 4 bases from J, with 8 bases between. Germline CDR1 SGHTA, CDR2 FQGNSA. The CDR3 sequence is CASSWGGNQPQHF. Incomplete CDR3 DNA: TGTGCCAGCAGCTGGGGGGGTAATCAGCCC. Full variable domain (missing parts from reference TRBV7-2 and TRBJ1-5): GAGVSQSPSNKVTEKGKDVELRCDPISGHTALYWYRQSLGQGLEFLIYFQGNSAPDKSGLPSDRFSAERTGGSVSTLTIQRTQQEDSAVYLCASSWGGNQPQHFGDGTRLSIL.

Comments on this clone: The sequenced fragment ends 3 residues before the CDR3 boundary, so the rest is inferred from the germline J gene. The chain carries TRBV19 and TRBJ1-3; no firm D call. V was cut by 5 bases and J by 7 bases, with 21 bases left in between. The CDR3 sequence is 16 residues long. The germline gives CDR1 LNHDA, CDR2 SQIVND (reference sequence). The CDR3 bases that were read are TGTGCCAGTAGTGCACCCCCCGTCGGGGTGAAGAACACC. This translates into CASSAPPVGVKNT. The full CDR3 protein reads CASSAPPVGVKNTIYF. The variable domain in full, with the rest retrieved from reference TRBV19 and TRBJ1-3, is DGGITQSPKYLFRKEGQNVTLSCEQNLNHDAMYWYRQDPGQGLRLIYYSQIVNDFQKGDIAEGYSVSREKKESFPLTVTSAQKNPTAFYLCASSAPPVGVKNTIYFGEGSWLTVV.

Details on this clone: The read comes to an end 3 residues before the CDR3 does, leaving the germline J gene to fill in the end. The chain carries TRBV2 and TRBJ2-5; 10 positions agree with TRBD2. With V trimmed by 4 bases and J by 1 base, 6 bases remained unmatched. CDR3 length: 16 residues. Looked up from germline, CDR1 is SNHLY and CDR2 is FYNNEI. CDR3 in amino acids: CASSGPLAGVQETQYF. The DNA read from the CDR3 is TGTGCCAGCAGTGGCCCTCTAGCGGGGGTCCAAGAGACC.

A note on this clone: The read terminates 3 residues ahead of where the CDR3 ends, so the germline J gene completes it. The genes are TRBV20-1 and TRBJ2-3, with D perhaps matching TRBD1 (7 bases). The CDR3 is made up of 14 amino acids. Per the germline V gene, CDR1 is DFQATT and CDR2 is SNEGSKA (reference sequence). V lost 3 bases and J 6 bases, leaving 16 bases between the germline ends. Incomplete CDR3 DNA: TGCAGTGCTAGGGGGCAGGGGGACTGGGATACG. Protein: CSARGQGDWDT. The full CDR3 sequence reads CSARGQGDWDTQYF.

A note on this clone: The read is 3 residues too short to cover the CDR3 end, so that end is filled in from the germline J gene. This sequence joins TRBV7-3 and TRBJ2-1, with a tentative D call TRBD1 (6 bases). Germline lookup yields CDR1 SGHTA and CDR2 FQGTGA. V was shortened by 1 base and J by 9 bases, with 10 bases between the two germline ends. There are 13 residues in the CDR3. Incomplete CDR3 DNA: TGTGCCAGCAGCTTAAGGCCCAGGGGTGAG. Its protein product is CASSLRPRGE. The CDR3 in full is CASSLRPRGEQFF.

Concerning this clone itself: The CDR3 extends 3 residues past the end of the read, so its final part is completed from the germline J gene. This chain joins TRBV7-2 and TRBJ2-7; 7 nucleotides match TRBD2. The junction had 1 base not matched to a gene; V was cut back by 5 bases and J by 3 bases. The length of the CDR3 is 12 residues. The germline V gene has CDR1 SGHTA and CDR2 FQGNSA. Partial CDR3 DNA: TGTGCCAGCAGCGGGGGGGTCTACGAG. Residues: CASSGGVYE. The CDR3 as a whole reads CASSGGVYEQYF. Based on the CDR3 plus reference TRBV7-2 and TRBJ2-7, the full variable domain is GAGVSQSPSNKVTEKGKDVELRCDPISGHTALYWYRQSLGQGLEFLIYFQGNSAPDKSGLPSDRFSAERTGGSVSTLTIQRTQQEDSAVYLCASSGGVYEQYFGPGTRLTVT.

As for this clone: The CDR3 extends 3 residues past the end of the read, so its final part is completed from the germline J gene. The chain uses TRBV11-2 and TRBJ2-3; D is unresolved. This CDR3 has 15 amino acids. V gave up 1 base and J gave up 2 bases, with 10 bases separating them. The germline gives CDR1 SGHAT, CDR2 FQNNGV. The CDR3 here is CASSLGFGDTDTQYF. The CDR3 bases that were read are TGTGCCAGCAGCTTAGGGTTCGGTGACACAGATACG.

CDR3 DNA, as far as it was read: TGTGCCAGCAGTACGGCAGGGGGCCCCTCGCCC. Its protein is CASSTAGGPSP. From start to end, the CDR3 is CASSTAGGPSPQHF. The chain combines TRBV6-2 or TRBV6-3 with TRBJ1-5, with 8 bases that match TRBD1. The sequenced fragment ends 3 residues before the CDR3 boundary, so the rest is inferred from the germline J gene. This CDR3 contains 14 residues. Per germline, CDR1 MNHEY and CDR2 SVGEGT. V dropped 5 bases and J dropped 9; count of bases not matched to a gene: 9.

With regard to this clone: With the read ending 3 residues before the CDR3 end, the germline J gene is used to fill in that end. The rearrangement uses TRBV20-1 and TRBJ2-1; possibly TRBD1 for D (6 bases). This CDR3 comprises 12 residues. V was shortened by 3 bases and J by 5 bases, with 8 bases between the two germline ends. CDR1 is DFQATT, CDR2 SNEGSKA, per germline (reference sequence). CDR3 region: CSASKGDNEQFF. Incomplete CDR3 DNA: TGCAGTGCTAGTAAGGGGGACAATGAG.

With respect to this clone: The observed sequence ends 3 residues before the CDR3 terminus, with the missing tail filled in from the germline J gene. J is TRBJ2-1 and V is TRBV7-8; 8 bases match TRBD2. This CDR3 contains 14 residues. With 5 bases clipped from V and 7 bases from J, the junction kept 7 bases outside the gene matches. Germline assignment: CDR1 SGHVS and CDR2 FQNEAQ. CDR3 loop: CASSGLAWQNEQFF. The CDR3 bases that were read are TGTGCCAGCAGCGGACTAGCATGGCAAAATGAG.

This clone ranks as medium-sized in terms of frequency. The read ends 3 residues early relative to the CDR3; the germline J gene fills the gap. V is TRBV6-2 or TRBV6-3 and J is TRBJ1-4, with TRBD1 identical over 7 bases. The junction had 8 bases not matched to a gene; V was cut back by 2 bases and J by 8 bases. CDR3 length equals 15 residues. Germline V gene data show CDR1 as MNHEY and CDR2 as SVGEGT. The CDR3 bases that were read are TGTGCCAGCAGTTACACTTCGACAGGGAGCGAAAAA. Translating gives CASSYTSTGSEK. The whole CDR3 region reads CASSYTSTGSEKLFF.

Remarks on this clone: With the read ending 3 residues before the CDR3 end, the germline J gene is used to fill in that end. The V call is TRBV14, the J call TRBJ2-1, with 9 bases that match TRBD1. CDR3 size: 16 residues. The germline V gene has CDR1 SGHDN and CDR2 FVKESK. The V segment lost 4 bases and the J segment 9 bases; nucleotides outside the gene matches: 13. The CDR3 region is CASSRRTGTGSGEQFF. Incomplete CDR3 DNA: TGTGCCAGCAGCCGCCGCACGGGGACAGGGAGTGGTGAG. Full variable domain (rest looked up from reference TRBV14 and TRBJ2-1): EAGVTQFPSHSVIEKGQTVTLRCDPISGHDNLYWYRRVMGKEIKFLLHFVKESKQDESGMPNNRFLAERTGGTYSTLKVQPAELEDSGVYFCASSRRTGTGSGEQFFGPGTRLTVL.

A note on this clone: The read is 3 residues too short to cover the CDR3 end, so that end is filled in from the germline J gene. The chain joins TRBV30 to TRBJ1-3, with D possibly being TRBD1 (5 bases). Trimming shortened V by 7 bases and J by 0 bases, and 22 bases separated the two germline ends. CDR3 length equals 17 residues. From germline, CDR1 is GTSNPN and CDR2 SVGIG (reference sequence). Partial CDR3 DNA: TGTGCCTCCCCCAGTGGGGCTCGCATGGGCTCTGGAAACACC. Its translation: CASPSGARMGSGNT. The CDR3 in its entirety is CASPSGARMGSGNTIYF.

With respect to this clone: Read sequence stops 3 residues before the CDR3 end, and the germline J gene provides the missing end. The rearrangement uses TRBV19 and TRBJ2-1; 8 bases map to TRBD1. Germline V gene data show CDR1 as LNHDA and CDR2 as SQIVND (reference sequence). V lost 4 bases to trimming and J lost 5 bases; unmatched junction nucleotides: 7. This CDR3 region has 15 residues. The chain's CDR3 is CASSTRQGWNNEQFF. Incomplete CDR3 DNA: TGTGCCAGTAGTACGAGACAGGGGTGGAACAATGAG.

The sequenced CDR3 bases are TGTGCCGGTTCATACGGGGGGGGGTCAAACATT. This encodes CAGSYGGGSNI. The entire CDR3 protein is CAGSYGGGSNIQYF. The chain carries TRBV30 and TRBJ2-4; 8 positions match TRBD2. The read terminates 3 residues ahead of where the CDR3 ends, so the germline J gene completes it. V lost 8 bases to trimming and J lost 6 bases; unmatched junction nucleotides: 12. The germline V gene encodes CDR1 GTSNPN and CDR2 SVGIG (reference sequence). The CDR3 length is 14 residues.

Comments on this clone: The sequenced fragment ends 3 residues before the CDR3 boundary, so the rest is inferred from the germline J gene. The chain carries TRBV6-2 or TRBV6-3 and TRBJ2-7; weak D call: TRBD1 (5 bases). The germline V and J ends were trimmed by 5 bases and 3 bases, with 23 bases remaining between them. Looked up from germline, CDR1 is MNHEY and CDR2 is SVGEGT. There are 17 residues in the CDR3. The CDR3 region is CASSTTTTGIPNYEQYF. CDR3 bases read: TGTGCCAGCAGTACCACTACAACAGGCATCCCCAACTACGAG.

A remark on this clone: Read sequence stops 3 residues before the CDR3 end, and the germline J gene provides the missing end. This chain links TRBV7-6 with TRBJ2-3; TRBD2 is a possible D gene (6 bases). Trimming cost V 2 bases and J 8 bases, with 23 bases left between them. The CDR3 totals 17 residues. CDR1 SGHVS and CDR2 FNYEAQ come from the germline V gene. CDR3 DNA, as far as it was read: TGTGCCAGCAGCTTACGGGCAACGGGGGAAGGGGAAGGTACG. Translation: CASSLRATGEGEGT. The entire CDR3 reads CASSLRATGEGEGTQYF.

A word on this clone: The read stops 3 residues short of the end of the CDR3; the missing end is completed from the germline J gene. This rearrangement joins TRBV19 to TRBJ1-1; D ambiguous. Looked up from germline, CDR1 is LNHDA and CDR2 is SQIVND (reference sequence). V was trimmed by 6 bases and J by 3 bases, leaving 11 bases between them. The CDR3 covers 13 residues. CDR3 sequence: CASRWRRDTEAFF. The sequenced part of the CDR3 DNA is TGTGCCAGTAGATGGAGAAGGGACACTGAA. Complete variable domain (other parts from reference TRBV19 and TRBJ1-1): DGGITQSPKYLFRKEGQNVTLSCEQNLNHDAMYWYRQDPGQGLRLIYYSQIVNDFQKGDIAEGYSVSREKKESFPLTVTSAQKNPTAFYLCASRWRRDTEAFFGQGTRLTVV.

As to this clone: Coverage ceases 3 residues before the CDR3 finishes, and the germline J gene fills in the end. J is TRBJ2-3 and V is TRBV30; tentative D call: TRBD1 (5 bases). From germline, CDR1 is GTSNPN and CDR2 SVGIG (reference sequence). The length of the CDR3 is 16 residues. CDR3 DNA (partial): TGTGCCTGGAGCCAACCCTCCGGTAAGGGGAATCAGCCG. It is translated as CAWSQPSGKGNQP. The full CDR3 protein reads CAWSQPSGKGNQPQYF. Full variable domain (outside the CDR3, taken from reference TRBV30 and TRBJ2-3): SQTIHQWPATLVQPVGSPLSLECTVEGTSNPNLYWYRQAAGRGLQLLFYSVGIGQISSEVPQNLSASRPQDRQFILSSKKLLLSDSGFYLCAWSQPSGKGNQPQYFGPGTRLTVL.

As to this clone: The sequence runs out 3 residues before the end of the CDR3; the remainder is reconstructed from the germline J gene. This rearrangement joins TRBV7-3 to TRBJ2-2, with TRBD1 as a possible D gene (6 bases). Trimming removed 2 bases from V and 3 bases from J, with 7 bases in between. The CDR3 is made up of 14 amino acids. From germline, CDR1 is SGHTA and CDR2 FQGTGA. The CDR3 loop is CASSLGQYTGELFF. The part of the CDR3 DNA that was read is TGTGCCAGCAGCTTAGGACAGTACACCGGGGAG.